The 18 T cell receptor beta chains in this list originate from one sample, sequenced in a study of blood T cells in healthy people across ages. Combining a sample-barcoded 5' primer with a J-beta primer mix, a second PCR ran for roughly 6 to 12 cycles. TCRdb processed the 5' RACE reads anew with MiXCR; each CDR3 protein has one entry. The table has about 840,000 distinct CDR3 sequences, almost 30% seen once. These data were also reused for a study on T cells of mothers and their children.

What was sequenced was blood. All receptors come from a woman in her forties in good health.

Details on this clonotype: A much larger clone is a single base away; this may be a read error. The rearrangement joins TRBV28 to TRBJ2-1; 8 bases align to TRBD2. The junction had 14 bases not matched to a gene; V was cut back by 9 bases and J by 10 bases. CDR1 MDHEN and CDR2 SYDVKM come from the germline V gene. The CDR3 is made up of 14 amino acids. CDR3 region: CASFGGGAPYEQFF. Written as DNA, the CDR3 is TGTGCCAGTTTCGGGGGGGGAGCCCCCTACGAGCAGTTCTTC.

This clonotype was observed many times. J is TRBJ2-7 and V is TRBV20-1, with 8 bases aligning to TRBD1. V lost 2 bases and J lost 7; bases outside the gene matches: 13. Germline V gene sequence: CDR1 DFQATT, CDR2 SNEGSKA (reference sequence). The CDR3 is 15 amino acids. The CDR3 coding sequence is TGCAGTGCTAGATTCTTCGGACAGGGAAAAGGTGAGCAGTACTTC. Translation: CSARFFGQGKGEQYF.

This clonotype occurred many times. V usage is TRBV27 and J usage is TRBJ2-5; D not resolved. This CDR3 is built from 13 residues. Between the trimmed V and J ends, which lost 2 bases and 2 bases, there was a span of 6 bases. CDR1 MNHEY and CDR2 SMNVEV come from the germline V gene (reference sequence). This CDR3 reads CASSLTRQETQYF. The CDR3 DNA reads TGTGCCAGCAGTTTAACCAGACAAGAGACCCAGTACTTC.

CDR3 DNA: TGTGCCAGCTCACCCACGTCGGACCGGTGGGAACCCTACGAGCAGTACTTC. The encoded protein is CASSPTSDRWEPYEQYF. J is TRBJ2-7 and V is TRBV18; D is uncertain. This CDR3 is 17 amino acids long. CDR1 and CDR2 from the germline V gene are KGHSH and LQKENI. Trimming pared 3 bases from V and 2 bases from J, leaving 20 bases between.

The CDR3 protein is CASSSGRGGGRNQPQHF. The CDR3 coding sequence is TGTGCCAGCAGTTCCGGGAGGGGGGGGGGACGGAATCAGCCCCAGCATTTT. The gene calls are TRBV27 and TRBJ1-5, with a possible D match to TRBD1 (6 bases). Per the germline V gene, CDR1 is MNHEY and CDR2 is SMNVEV (reference sequence). CDR3 length: 17 amino acids. The V end lost 4 bases, the J end lost 4 bases, and 20 bases lay between the germline ends.

This clonotype was observed once. J is TRBJ1-4 and V is TRBV29-1, with 9 bases aligning to TRBD1. The CDR3 contains 11 residues. Germline CDR1 is SQVTM and CDR2 is ANQGSEA. The junction had 6 bases not matched to a gene; V was cut back by 3 bases and J by 16 bases. CDR3 residues: CSVDSLDRGFF. In nucleotides, the CDR3 is TGCAGCGTTGACAGCCTGGACAGGGGGTTTTTT.

This clonotype turned up a few times. This chain connects TRBV20-1 to TRBJ2-5; D uncertain. Trimming removed 6 bases at V and 5 bases at J, with 10 bases between. The CDR3 is made up of 11 amino acids. Germline CDR1 DFQATT, CDR2 SNEGSKA (reference sequence). The CDR3 region has the DNA TGCAGTGCCGGTCTAGGGGAGACCCAGTACTTC. Its protein is CSAGLGETQYF.

This clonotype was observed a few times. The genes are TRBV12-3 or TRBV12-4 and TRBJ2-1, with TRBD1 identical over 12 bases. The CDR3 loop spans 19 amino acids. Trimming took 6 bases from V and 0 from J; bases not matched to a gene: 12. The CDR3 region has the DNA TGTGCCAGCAGGACCCGGGACAGGGGGCTGACAAGCTCCTACAATGAGCAGTTCTTC. The encoded protein is CASRTRDRGLTSSYNEQFF.

This clonotype was detected a few times. The V gene is TRBV6-5, the J gene TRBJ2-1, with unresolved D. Germline CDR1 and CDR2: MNHEY and SVGAGI. The CDR3 is made up of 15 amino acids. The V end lost 2 bases, the J end lost 1 base, and 9 bases lay between the germline ends. Here the CDR3 DNA reads TGTGCCAGCAGTTACATGAGCGCATCCTACAATGAGCAGTTCTTC. Translated, it gives CASSYMSASYNEQFF.

This sequence joins TRBV5-1 and TRBJ1-2; D call uncertain. Trimming stripped 4 bases from V and 8 bases from J, with 15 bases between. The CDR3 sequence is 13 residues long. The germline gives CDR1 SGHRS, CDR2 YFSETQ. The CDR3 DNA is TGCGCCAGCAGCACACCTCCGGGATCCGGCTACACCTTC. This sequence encodes CASSTPPGSGYTF.

This chain joins TRBV19 and TRBJ1-2; D is unresolved. Trimming stripped 4 bases from V and 4 bases from J, with 10 bases between. Germline V lookup: CDR1 LNHDA, CDR2 SQIVND (reference sequence). The CDR3 sequence is 13 residues long. The CDR3 sequence: CASSTSPVYGYTF. In nucleotides, the CDR3 is TGTGCCAGTAGTACATCCCCCGTCTATGGCTACACCTTC.

The table lists this clonotype with many counts. The V gene is TRBV20-1, the J gene TRBJ1-2; D might be TRBD1 (5 bases). Per germline, CDR1 DFQATT and CDR2 SNEGSKA (reference sequence). Deletions cut 5 bases from V and 4 bases from J, with 17 bases between. The CDR3 contains 14 residues. CDR3 coding DNA: TGCAGTGCTGGGGCCGGGCAGCGGGTCTATGGCTACACCTTC. Translated, it gives CSAGAGQRVYGYTF.

The sample holds a few counts of this clonotype. V and J are TRBV4-1 and TRBJ2-2; no firm D call. The CDR3 sequence is 15 residues long. Trimming took 1 base from V and 0 from J, leaving 6 bases between them. Germline CDR1 and CDR2: MGHRA and YSYEKL. Here the CDR3 DNA reads TGCGCCAGCAGCCAAGTTGGAACGAACACCGGGGAGCTGTTTTTT. This translates into CASSQVGTNTGELFF.

The chain links TRBV12-3 or TRBV12-4 to TRBJ2-1; 8 bases match TRBD1. With V trimmed by 8 bases and J by 0 bases, 6 bases remained unmatched. The CDR3 runs to 15 residues. The CDR3 spells CASVIQGGSYNEQFF. The CDR3 region has the DNA TGTGCCAGCGTGATACAGGGGGGCTCCTACAATGAGCAGTTCTTC.

This clonotype appeared many times. The gene calls are TRBV7-2 and TRBJ2-5; TRBD2 agrees at 9 bases. J lost 1 base, V lost 6 bases, and 3 bases had no gene match. The CDR3 is made up of 14 amino acids. Looked up from germline, CDR1 is SGHTA and CDR2 is FQGNSA. As DNA, the CDR3 is TGTGCCAGCAGGCTAGCGGGGCGCCAAGAGACCCAGTACTTC. Protein product: CASRLAGRQETQYF. The whole variable domain, filled in from reference TRBV7-2 and TRBJ2-5, reads GAGVSQSPSNKVTEKGKDVELRCDPISGHTALYWYRQSLGQGLEFLIYFQGNSAPDKSGLPSDRFSAERTGGSVSTLTIQRTQQEDSAVYLCASRLAGRQETQYFGPGTRLLVL.

The chain has TRBV7-3 and TRBJ2-5; D gene ambiguous. Germline CDR1 reads SGHTA; CDR2 reads FQGTGA. CDR3 length equals 12 residues. The V gene lost 5 bases and the J gene lost 5 bases, with 9 bases spanning the gap. The CDR3 here is CASSNSPETQYF. CDR3 in DNA: TGTGCCAGCAGCAATTCCCCGGAGACCCAGTACTTC.

The table lists this clonotype with a count of one. Relative to the germline gene, one junction end is altered; a read error may explain this. V usage is TRBV7-3 and J usage is TRBJ2-1; 8 nucleotides line up with TRBD2. Germline values: CDR1 SGHTA, CDR2 FQGTGA. The CDR3 is 13 residues long. The CDR3 nucleotides are TGTGCCAGCAGGGCGGGGGGAGACAATGTGCAGTTCTTC. This gives the protein CASRAGGDNVQFF.

About this clonotype itself: Being one base from a much bigger clone, this may be a read error. The chain is built from TRBV7-8 and TRBJ2-1, with unresolved D. CDR1 SGHVS and CDR2 FQNEAQ come from the germline V gene. CDR3 length: 16 residues. CDR3 residues: CAGSPLDGDSYNEQFF. CDR3 nucleotide sequence: TGTGCCGGCAGCCCCCTGGACGGAGACTCCTACAATGAGCAGTTCTTC.